The 6 T cell receptor beta chains in this list originate from one sample, sequenced in a study of T cell repertoires in cytomegalovirus infection. Using its own MiXCR run on the reads, TCRdb lists one record per CDR3 protein. The top ten clones hold roughly 90% of a sample with 6,000 or so distinct CDR3 sequences, 45% to 55% of them seen once. These receptors lack a known antigen. The sequencing sample was made of PBMCs, sequenced either directly or after in vitro stimulation (not recorded which). These receptor sequences come from a human donor in good health (CMV status not recorded). Some clones in this sample may be carry-over from other donors' samples.

Worth noting for this clonotype: The CDR3 does not close with the conserved phenylalanine or tryptophan, likely indicating a read error. It is unclear where the CDR3 begins or ends on the DNA, so no DNA is shown, and the CDR3 is as TCRdb lists it. The chain recombines TRBV7-2 with TRBJ2-1; TRBD2 is the table's D call, not checked against the DNA. The CDR3 contains 14 residues when both ends are counted. In germline, CDR1 is SGHTA, CDR2 FQGNSA. CDR3 residues: CASSQAGERNEQLL.

Points on this clonotype: This may stem from a read error, because a much larger clone lies one nucleotide away. The V gene is TRBV7-8, the J gene TRBJ2-7, with D possibly matching TRBD1 (6 bases). CDR1 and CDR2 (germline): SGHVS, FQNEAQ. Deletions cut 6 bases from V and 12 bases from J, with 24 bases between. There are 14 residues in the CDR3. The CDR3: CASRWDTPGYETYF. Here the CDR3 DNA reads TGTGCCAGCAGATGGGACACCCCTGGCTACGAGACGTACTTC.

As for this clonotype: Without the conserved terminal phenylalanine or tryptophan, this CDR3 likely stems from a read error. The DNA is omitted, as the CDR3 cannot be located on it reliably, and the CDR3 follows TCRdb's listing. This sequence joins TRBV28 and TRBJ2-1; TRBD2 is taken as the D call from the table, unchecked against the DNA. Germline assignment: CDR1 MDHEN and CDR2 SYDVKM. The CDR3 numbers 12 amino acids, ends counted. The CDR3 reads CSSSFYLADHFC.

This sequence joins TRBV6-5 and TRBJ1-5; 7 nucleotides match TRBD1. Germline V CDR1 and CDR2: MNHEY, SVGAGI. CDR3 length equals 14 residues. CDR3 sequence (DNA): TGTTCCCGCAGAATGGGACAGAAGAATCAGCCCCAGCATTTT. The encoded protein is CSRRMGQKNQPQHF.

The chain combines TRBV7-2 with TRBJ2-3, with D perhaps TRBD2 (6 bases). Germline V gene lookup returns CDR1 SGHTA and CDR2 FQGNSA. CDR3 length equals 13 residues. V was pared by 2 bases and J by 5 bases, with 8 bases between. This CDR3 is CASSLSGVDTQYF. For the CDR3, the DNA is TGTGCCAGCAGCTTATCGGGGGTAGATACGCAGTATTTT.

As regards this clonotype: An end of the junction differs from the germline gene, which may be a read error. CDR3 loop: CASSPLSNTSSYHEQFF. The CDR3 DNA sequence: TGTGCCAGCAGTCCTCTGTCCAACACCAGCTCCTACCATGAGCAGTTCTTC. The chain joins TRBV28 to TRBJ2-1; no clear D gene. This CDR3 has 17 amino acids. Germline V CDR1 and CDR2: MDHEN, SYDVKM.